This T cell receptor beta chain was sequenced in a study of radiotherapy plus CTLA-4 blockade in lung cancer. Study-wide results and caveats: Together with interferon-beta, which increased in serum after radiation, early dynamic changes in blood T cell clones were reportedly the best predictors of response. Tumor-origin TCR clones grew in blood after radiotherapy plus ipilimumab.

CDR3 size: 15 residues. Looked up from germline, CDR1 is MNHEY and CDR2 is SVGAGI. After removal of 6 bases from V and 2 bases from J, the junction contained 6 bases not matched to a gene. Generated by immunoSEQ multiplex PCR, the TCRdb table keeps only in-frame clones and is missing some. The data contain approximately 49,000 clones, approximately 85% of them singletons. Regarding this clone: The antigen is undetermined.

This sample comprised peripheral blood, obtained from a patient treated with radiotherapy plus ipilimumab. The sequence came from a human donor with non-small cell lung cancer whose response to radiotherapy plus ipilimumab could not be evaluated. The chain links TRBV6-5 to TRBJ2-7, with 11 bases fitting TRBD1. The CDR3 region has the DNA TGTGCCAGCAGGCCCAGGGACAGGGGGGCCTACGAGCAGTACTTC. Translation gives CASRPRDRGAYEQYF.